This entry is about one T cell receptor beta chain. This sample stems from a study of T cell changes during pregnancy in multiple sclerosis. J gave up 5 bases and V 3 bases, and 5 bases lay outside the gene matches. This CDR3 has 15 residues. Germline assignment: CDR1 MDHEN and CDR2 SYDVKM. Libraries were prepared by immunoSEQ multiplex PCR; TCRdb keeps only in-frame clonotypes and omits some of them. Altogether about 38,000 clones are present, approximately 91% being singletons, with the ten largest covering around an eighth. The chain combines TRBV28 with TRBJ2-1; 9 nucleotides match TRBD2. Material: CD8+ T cells from peripheral blood mononuclear cells, obtained after pregnancy. The source of this sequence is a female donor with multiple sclerosis, enrolled in a pregnancy study. Here the CDR3 reads CASSFGLAGHNEQFF. CDR3 nucleotides: TGTGCCAGCAGTTTTGGGCTAGCGGGGCACAATGAGCAGTTCTTC.